The subject of this entry is one T cell receptor beta chain. What it binds is unknown. The entry originates in a study of siplizumab effects on memory and regulatory T cells. The cells of the mixed lymphocyte reaction underwent an approximately six-day coculture at 37°C. Study results and caveats: Naive T cells looked more diverse than memory cells and looked like major alloresponse contributors. Poor capture below about 10^-5 frequency left most alloreactive clones unmapped to unstimulated subsets.

Sequenced by immunoSEQ multiplex PCR; TCRdb stores in-frame clones only, minus some. The data contain roughly 5,300 clones, 50% of them singletons. Per the germline V gene, CDR1 is LGHNT and CDR2 is FRNRAP. CDR3 length: 18 amino acids. V was cut by 1 base and J by 0 bases, with 16 bases left in between. This TCR came from a human donor in good health; the cells came from an allogeneic mixed lymphocyte reaction. Some clones in this sample may be carry-over from other donors' samples. Sequencing was done on a sample of CFSE-low (dividing) CD8+ T cells sorted from an allogeneic mixed lymphocyte reaction. The chain uses TRBV12-5 and TRBJ1-3; perhaps TRBD1 as D (6 bases). As DNA, the CDR3 is TGTGCTAGTGGTTTGGATTCCCAGGGGATACTCTCTGGAAACACCATATATTTT. It codes for CASGLDSQGILSGNTIYF.